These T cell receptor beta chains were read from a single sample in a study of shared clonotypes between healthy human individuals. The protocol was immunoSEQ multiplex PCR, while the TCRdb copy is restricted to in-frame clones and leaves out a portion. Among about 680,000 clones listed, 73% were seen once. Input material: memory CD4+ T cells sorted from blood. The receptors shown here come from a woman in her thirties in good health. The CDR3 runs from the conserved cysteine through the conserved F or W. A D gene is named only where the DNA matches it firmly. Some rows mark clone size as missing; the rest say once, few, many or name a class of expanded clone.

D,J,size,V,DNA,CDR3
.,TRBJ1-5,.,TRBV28,TGTGCCAGCAGTCCCGACAGGCAGAGGGGCAATCAGCCCCAGCATTTT,CASSPDRQRGNQPQHF
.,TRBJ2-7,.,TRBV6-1,TGTGCCAGCACCCCTCACCGGGACACCTACTACGAGCAGTACTTC,CASTPHRDTYYEQYF
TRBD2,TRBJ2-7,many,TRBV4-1,TGCGCCAGCAGCCAATCACTAGCGGACTACGAGCAGTACTTC,CASSQSLADYEQYF
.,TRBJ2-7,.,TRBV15,TGTGCCACCAGCTTCGCAGGGCACACCTACGAGCAGTACTTC,CATSFAGHTYEQYF
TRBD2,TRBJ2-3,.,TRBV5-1,TGCGCCAGCAGCCCCAGGGACCCGGGACTAGCAGGTGGTACGCAGTATTTT,CASSPRDPGLAGGTQYF
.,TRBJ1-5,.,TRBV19,TGTGCCAGTAGTCCCCGATTGGGCAATCAGCCCCAGCATTTT,CASSPRLGNQPQHF
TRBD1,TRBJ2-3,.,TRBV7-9,TGTGCCAGCAGCTTTTTGGACAGGGGAGATACGCAGTATTTT,CASSFLDRGDTQYF
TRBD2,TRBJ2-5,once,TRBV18,TGTGCCAGCTCACCACCGGGGGGGACCGGCCAAGAGACCCAGTACTTC,CASSPPGGTGQETQYF
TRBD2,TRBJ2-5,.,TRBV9,TGTGCCAGCAGCGTAGCACCGGGACTAGCGGAACAAGAGACCCAGTACTTC,CASSVAPGLAEQETQYF
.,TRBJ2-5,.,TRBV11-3,TGTGCCAGCAGCTTAGAATCAGGGCGCGATGAGACCCAGTACTTC,CASSLESGRDETQYF
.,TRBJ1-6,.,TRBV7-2,TGTGCCAGCAGCCCGGCGGACGTGACCATTTCGCCCCTCCACTTT,CASSPADVTISPLHF
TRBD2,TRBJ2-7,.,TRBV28,TGTGCCACCGGGACTAGCCACACCTACGAGCAGTACTTC,CATGTSHTYEQYF
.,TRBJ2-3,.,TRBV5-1,TGCGCCAGCAGCAGGGACAAACTCTCTAGCACAGATACGCAGTATTTT,CASSRDKLSSTDTQYF
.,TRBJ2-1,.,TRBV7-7,TGTGCCAGCAGCTTAGGGGGGGAAGGCGAGCAGTTCTTC,CASSLGGEGEQFF
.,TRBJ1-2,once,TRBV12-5,TGTGCTAGTGGTTTAGGGACAAGAAACTATGGCTACACCTTC,CASGLGTRNYGYTF
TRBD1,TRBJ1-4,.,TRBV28,TGTGCCAGCAGTTACCAGGGGGCTGAAAAACTGTTTTTT,CASSYQGAEKLFF
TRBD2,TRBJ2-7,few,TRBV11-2,TGTGCCAGCAGCTCGGGCGGGGGGGGCTACGGACTGAAGAACTACGAGCAGTACTTC,CASSSGGGGYGLKNYEQYF
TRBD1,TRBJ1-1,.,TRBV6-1,TGTGCCAGCAGTGAAAGTAGGACAGGGAGTACTGAAGCTTTCTTT,CASSESRTGSTEAFF
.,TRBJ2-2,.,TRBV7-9,TGTGCCAGCAGGGAAAATCTCGGGGGCGCGAACACCGGGGAGCTGTTTTTT,CASRENLGGANTGELFF
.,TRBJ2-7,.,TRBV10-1,TGCGCCAGCAGTGAGTCGAAAATACCCTACGTGCAGTACTTC,CASSESKIPYVQYF
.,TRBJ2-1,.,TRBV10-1,TGCGCCAGCAGTCCGGGCCCTTACAATGAGCAGTTCTTC,CASSPGPYNEQFF
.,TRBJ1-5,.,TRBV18,TGTGCCAGCTCACCAGATTCCGGTCAGCCCCAGCATTTT,CASSPDSGQPQHF
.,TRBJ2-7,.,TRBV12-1,TGTGCCAGCAGCTTGGGACAAATCAGAGTAGACGAGCAGTACTTC,CASSLGQIRVDEQYF
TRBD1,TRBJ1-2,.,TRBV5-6,TGTGCCAGCAGGTTGACCAAGACAGGGAATTTCGACTACACCTTC,CASRLTKTGNFDYTF
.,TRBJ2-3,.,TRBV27,TGTGCCAGCAGTTTGGGCGGTATGAGCACAGATACGCAGTATTTT,CASSLGGMSTDTQYF
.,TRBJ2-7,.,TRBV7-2,TGTGCCAGCAGCTTAGTGGCTAGCGAGATCTACGAGCAGTACTTC,CASSLVASEIYEQYF
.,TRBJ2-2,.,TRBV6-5,TGTGCCAGCCAGGTTACTAGTAACACCGGGGAGCTGTTTTTT,CASQVTSNTGELFF
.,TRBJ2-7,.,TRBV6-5,TGTGCCAGCAGTAGAGGGGACGGCGGTAGGGACGAGCAGTACTTC,CASSRGDGGRDEQYF
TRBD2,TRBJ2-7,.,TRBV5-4,TGTGCCAGCAGCTTTGGTCTGGCGGGAGACATCACCTACGAGCAGTACTTC,CASSFGLAGDITYEQYF
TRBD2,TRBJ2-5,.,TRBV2,TGTGCCAGCAATTACAAGGACTTAGCGGGTCAAGAGACCCAGTACTTC,CASNYKDLAGQETQYF
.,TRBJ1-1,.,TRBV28,TGTGCCAGCAGTTTCTCCGATAGAGGTGCTTTCTTT,CASSFSDRGAFF
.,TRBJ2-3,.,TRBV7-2,TGTGCCAGCACCTCGTACAGCACAGATACGCAGTATTTT,CASTSYSTDTQYF
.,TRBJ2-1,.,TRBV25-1,TGTGCCAGCAGTGATGCCTACAATGAGCAGTTCTTC,CASSDAYNEQFF
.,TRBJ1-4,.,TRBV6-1,TGTGCCAGCAGTGGCCCCGGGCGGGATGAAAAACTGTTTTTT,CASSGPGRDEKLFF
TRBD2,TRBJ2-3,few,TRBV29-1,TGCAGCATTAAAGCCGGGACTAGCGGGAGGAAGGGCACAGATACGCAGTATTTT,CSIKAGTSGRKGTDTQYF
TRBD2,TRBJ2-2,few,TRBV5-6,TGTGCCAGCAGCCCCGGACTAGCGGGAGGGCACACCGGGGAGCTGTTTTTT,CASSPGLAGGHTGELFF
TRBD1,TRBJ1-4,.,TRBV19,TGTGCCAGTAGTACAAAATCCACAGGGGTGCCTGAAAAACTGTTTTTT,CASSTKSTGVPEKLFF
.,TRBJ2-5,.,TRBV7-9,TGTGCCAGCAGCTTAGGAGGGGTTGAGACCCAGTACTTC,CASSLGGVETQYF
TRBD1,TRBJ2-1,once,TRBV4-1,TGCGCCCCGGACAGGTTGAGTGAGCAGTTCTTC,CAPDRLSEQFF
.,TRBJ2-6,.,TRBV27,TGTGCCAGCAGCCTTCAGAGTGGGGCCAACGTCCTGACTTTC,CASSLQSGANVLTF
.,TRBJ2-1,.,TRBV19,TGTGCCAGTAGTAGGGGGAACGCCAATGAGCAGTTCTTC,CASSRGNANEQFF
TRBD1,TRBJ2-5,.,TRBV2,TGTGCCAGCAGTCCCGGGACAGGGATGGGAGAGACCCAGTACTTC,CASSPGTGMGETQYF
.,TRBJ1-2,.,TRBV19,TGTGCCAGTAGGAGACAGGTTGCCTATGGCTACACCTTC,CASRRQVAYGYTF
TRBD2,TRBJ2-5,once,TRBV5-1,TGCGCCAGCAGCCCAGGGACTAGCGGGAATAGAGAGACCCAGTACTTC,CASSPGTSGNRETQYF
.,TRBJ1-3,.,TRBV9,TGTGCCAGCAGCGTACTGGGACGGCTTTCTGGAAACACCATATATTTT,CASSVLGRLSGNTIYF
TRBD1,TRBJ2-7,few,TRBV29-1,TGCAGCGCGACAGGGGCTCTGAGCTCCTACGAGCAGTACTTC,CSATGALSSYEQYF
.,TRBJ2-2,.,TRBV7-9,TGTGCCAGCAGCTCCTCCTTGAACACCGGGGAGCTGTTTTTT,CASSSSLNTGELFF
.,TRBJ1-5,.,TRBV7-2,TGTGCCAGCAGCTTAGAGGTGTTGAGCAATCAGCCCCAGCATTTT,CASSLEVLSNQPQHF